The rows below give T cell receptor beta chains drawn from one sample of a study of shared clonotypes between healthy human individuals. Assay used: immunoSEQ multiplex PCR; TCRdb lists only in-frame clones, some missing. Counted here are 550,000 to 700,000 clones, 60% to 75% occurring once; the ten biggest clones make up around 1.8%. The sequenced sample was memory CD4+ T cells sorted from blood. The receptors derive from a woman under 40 in good health. CDR3s include the opening cysteine and the closing phenylalanine or tryptophan. D genes are given only for firm matches. Only part of the rows carry a size: once, few, many, or a class if the clone is expanded.

>TRBV6-6|TRBJ2-5|TRBD1|few
CASRQQGQTSQYF
TGTGCCAGCAGACAACAGGGACAGACAAGCCAGTACTTC
>TRBV7-9|TRBJ2-7|NA|NA
CASSSDGNPTYEQYF
TGTGCCAGCAGCTCCGACGGCAACCCGACCTACGAGCAGTACTTC
>TRBV1|TRBJ1-6|NA|once
CTSSQKSWRINNSPLHF
TGCACCAGCAGCCAGAAGTCGTGGCGGATTAATAATTCACCCCTCCACTTT
>TRBV7-2|TRBJ1-2|NA|NA
CAWRQEPYGYTF
TGTGCCTGGCGACAGGAGCCCTATGGCTACACCTTC
>TRBV28|TRBJ1-5|NA|NA
CASKLGNQPQHF
TGTGCCAGCAAGCTGGGAAATCAGCCCCAGCATTTT
>TRBV28|TRBJ1-2|NA|NA
CASSLSPLGRGYTF
TGTGCCAGCAGTTTATCCCCTCTAGGGCGAGGCTACACCTTC
>TRBV10-3|TRBJ1-1|TRBD1|NA
CAISGVGQGESEAFF
TGTGCCATCAGTGGTGTGGGTCAGGGGGAGTCTGAAGCTTTCTTT
>TRBV28|TRBJ1-5|NA|NA
CASSPPDRPTAQHF
TGTGCCAGCAGTCCTCCCGACAGGCCTACGGCCCAGCATTTT
>TRBV7-2|TRBJ1-6|NA|NA
CASSLRSYSYNSPLHF
TGTGCCAGCAGCTTACGATCTTACAGCTATAATTCACCCCTCCACTTT
>TRBV11-2|TRBJ1-2|NA|NA
CASSLSRVGGYTF
TGTGCCAGCAGCTTGTCCAGGGTTGGTGGCTACACCTTC
>TRBV20-1|TRBJ2-1|NA|NA
CSASLSHEQFF
TGCAGTGCTTCGCTGTCCCATGAGCAGTTCTTC
>TRBV28|TRBJ1-5|NA|NA
CASSLVRTSNQPQHF
TGTGCCAGCAGTTTGGTGCGGACGAGCAATCAGCCCCAGCATTTT
>TRBV2|TRBJ1-5|NA|NA
CASSVGRENQPQHF
TGTGCCAGCAGTGTCGGTAGGGAAAATCAGCCCCAGCATTTT
>TRBV10-3|TRBJ2-2|NA|NA
CAIKPAENTGELFF
TGTGCCATCAAGCCAGCGGAAAACACCGGGGAGCTGTTTTTT
>TRBV7-9|TRBJ1-2|NA|NA
CASSGEDYGYTF
TGTGCCAGCAGCGGGGAGGACTATGGCTACACCTTC
>TRBV10-3|TRBJ2-7|TRBD1|NA
CAIAPGQGEGEQYF
TGTGCCATCGCACCGGGACAGGGGGAGGGCGAGCAGTACTTC
>TRBV28|TRBJ2-1|TRBD2|NA
CASSLARAGGPIEQFF
TGTGCCAGCAGTTTAGCTCGAGCGGGAGGGCCGATAGAGCAGTTCTTC
>TRBV18|TRBJ1-5|TRBD1|few
CASSTGTGGSNQPQHF
TGTGCCAGCTCAACCGGGACAGGGGGCTCCAATCAGCCCCAGCATTTT
>TRBV2|TRBJ1-5|TRBD1|once
CASTVQGDQPQHF
TGTGCCAGCACCGTCCAGGGGGATCAGCCCCAGCATTTT
>TRBV2|TRBJ2-1|NA|NA
CASSEERGSYNEQFF
TGTGCCAGCAGTGAGGAGAGAGGGAGCTACAATGAGCAGTTCTTC
>TRBV19|TRBJ2-1|NA|once
CASTRTGHPYNEQFF
TGTGCCAGTACCCGGACGGGACATCCCTACAATGAGCAGTTCTTC
>TRBV5-1|TRBJ2-3|NA|many
CASSLATTLPGDTQYF
TGCGCCAGCAGCTTGGCAACCACCCTCCCGGGAGATACGCAGTATTTT